This is a list of T cell receptor beta chains from one sample in a study of beta chain features in type 1 diabetes. Libraries were prepared by immunoSEQ multiplex PCR; TCRdb keeps only in-frame clonotypes and omits some of them. The sample has about 320,000 clones, 14% seen once. Sample: central memory CD4+ T cells from blood. These receptors all stem from a man younger than 40 in good health. Both conserved end residues are part of each CDR3. A D gene is named only where the DNA matches it firmly. Clone size is shown for a subset of rows, as once, few, many or a class of expanded clone.

v_gene: TRBV6-1
j_gene: TRBJ2-3
d_gene: -
abundance: -
CDR3aa: CASTMSSVTQYF
CDR3nt: TGTGCCAGCACTATGTCGTCGGTTACGCAGTATTTT

v_gene: TRBV5-1
j_gene: TRBJ2-3
d_gene: TRBD2
abundance: -
CDR3aa: CASSFTSGNTDTQYF
CDR3nt: TGCGCCAGCAGCTTTACTAGCGGTAACACAGATACGCAGTATTTT

v_gene: TRBV30
j_gene: TRBJ1-3
d_gene: -
abundance: few
CDR3aa: CAWSRFSGNTIYF
CDR3nt: TGTGCCTGGAGTAGGTTCTCTGGAAACACCATATATTTT

v_gene: TRBV5-1
j_gene: TRBJ2-6
d_gene: TRBD2
abundance: few
CDR3aa: CASSLVLGSGNSGANVLTF
CDR3nt: TGCGCCAGCAGCTTGGTTTTGGGAAGCGGGAACTCTGGGGCCAACGTCCTGACTTTC

v_gene: TRBV6-5
j_gene: TRBJ1-4
d_gene: -
abundance: few
CDR3aa: CASSYLGIGNEKLFF
CDR3nt: TGTGCCAGCAGTTACTTGGGGATCGGCAATGAAAAACTGTTTTTT

v_gene: TRBV5-5
j_gene: TRBJ2-5
d_gene: -
abundance: few
CDR3aa: CASSLTGLAQETQYF
CDR3nt: TGTGCCAGCAGCTTGACCGGGCTAGCCCAAGAGACCCAGTACTTC

v_gene: TRBV19
j_gene: TRBJ2-1
d_gene: -
abundance: -
CDR3aa: CASTPRDSRNEQFF
CDR3nt: TGTGCCAGTACCCCACGGGACTCGAGGAATGAGCAGTTCTTC

v_gene: TRBV30
j_gene: TRBJ1-2
d_gene: -
abundance: -
CDR3aa: CAWVRGRGYTF
CDR3nt: TGTGCCTGGGTCAGAGGCAGGGGCTACACCTTC

v_gene: TRBV19
j_gene: TRBJ2-5
d_gene: TRBD2
abundance: -
CDR3aa: CASSIQPAGGLETQYF
CDR3nt: TGTGCCAGTAGTATACAGCCAGCGGGGGGGCTAGAGACCCAGTACTTC

v_gene: TRBV4-2
j_gene: TRBJ2-5
d_gene: TRBD2
abundance: -
CDR3aa: CASSQKMREGGTQYF
CDR3nt: TGTGCCAGCAGCCAAAAAATGCGGGAGGGGGGGACCCAGTACTTC

v_gene: TRBV7-2
j_gene: TRBJ2-7
d_gene: TRBD2
abundance: few
CDR3aa: CASSLQVVSGVYEQYF
CDR3nt: TGTGCCAGCAGCTTACAGGTTGTTAGCGGGGTCTACGAGCAGTACTTC

v_gene: TRBV11-3
j_gene: TRBJ2-3
d_gene: -
abundance: few
CDR3aa: CASSTPATDTQYF
CDR3nt: TGTGCCAGCAGCACCCCGGCCACAGATACGCAGTATTTT

v_gene: TRBV27
j_gene: TRBJ1-2
d_gene: TRBD1
abundance: -
CDR3aa: CASSTTDRVQYGRGTF
CDR3nt: TGTGCCAGCAGTACCACCGACAGGGTTCAATACGGAAGGGGCACCTTC

v_gene: TRBV4-3
j_gene: TRBJ1-2
d_gene: -
abundance: -
CDR3aa: CASSQDRFGVYGYTF
CDR3nt: TGCGCCAGCAGCCAAGATCGGTTTGGCGTCTATGGCTACACCTTC

v_gene: TRBV19
j_gene: TRBJ1-5
d_gene: TRBD1
abundance: -
CDR3aa: CASSLDRGYQPQHF
CDR3nt: TGTGCCAGTAGTCTCGACAGGGGTTATCAGCCCCAGCATTTT

v_gene: TRBV5-1
j_gene: TRBJ1-2
d_gene: -
abundance: few
CDR3aa: CASSSEGSYGYTF
CDR3nt: TGCGCCAGCAGCTCGGAGGGCAGCTATGGCTACACCTTC

v_gene: TRBV5-1
j_gene: TRBJ2-5
d_gene: TRBD2
abundance: -
CDR3aa: CASSPVWGGLDQETQYF
CDR3nt: TGCGCCAGCAGCCCCGTTTGGGGGGGACTGGATCAAGAGACCCAGTACTTC

v_gene: TRBV7-8
j_gene: TRBJ2-7
d_gene: -
abundance: -
CDR3aa: CASSLSPSYEQYF
CDR3nt: TGTGCCAGCAGCTTATCCCCTAGCTACGAGCAGTACTTC

v_gene: TRBV7-9
j_gene: TRBJ2-5
d_gene: -
abundance: few
CDR3aa: CASSLGETPQETQYF
CDR3nt: TGTGCCAGCAGCTTAGGGGAAACACCCCAAGAGACCCAGTACTTC

v_gene: TRBV7-2
j_gene: TRBJ2-5
d_gene: -
abundance: once
CDR3aa: CASSLVGGGVGETQYF
CDR3nt: TGTGCCAGCAGCTTAGTTGGAGGGGGAGTAGGAGAGACCCAGTACTTC

v_gene: TRBV30
j_gene: TRBJ2-3
d_gene: -
abundance: -
CDR3aa: CAWTPGFTDTQYF
CDR3nt: TGTGCCTGGACCCCCGGATTCACAGATACGCAGTATTTT

v_gene: TRBV23-1
j_gene: TRBJ1-3
d_gene: -
abundance: few
CDR3aa: CASSQERHSGNTIYF
CDR3nt: TGCGCCAGCAGCCAAGAGCGACACTCTGGAAACACCATATATTTT

v_gene: TRBV15
j_gene: TRBJ1-1
d_gene: -
abundance: many
CDR3aa: CATSRGSSGEAFF
CDR3nt: TGTGCCACCAGCAGAGGCTCAAGCGGTGAAGCTTTCTTT

v_gene: TRBV30
j_gene: TRBJ2-5
d_gene: TRBD2
abundance: -
CDR3aa: CAWRALAGETQYF
CDR3nt: TGTGCCTGGAGAGCGCTAGCGGGAGAGACCCAGTACTTC

v_gene: TRBV2
j_gene: TRBJ1-1
d_gene: -
abundance: few
CDR3aa: CASRNQGEAFF
CDR3nt: TGTGCCAGCAGGAACCAGGGTGAAGCTTTCTTT

v_gene: TRBV4-2
j_gene: TRBJ1-2
d_gene: TRBD1
abundance: few
CDR3aa: CASSLDGKGAAYF
CDR3nt: TGTGCCAGCAGCTTGGATGGGAAGGGGGCTGCCTACTTC

v_gene: TRBV15
j_gene: TRBJ1-2
d_gene: TRBD1
abundance: few
CDR3aa: CATSTLDRLQGSYTF
CDR3nt: TGTGCCACCAGCACATTGGACAGGCTACAAGGTAGCTACACCTTC

v_gene: TRBV18
j_gene: TRBJ2-7
d_gene: -
abundance: many
CDR3aa: CASSLARNSYEQYF
CDR3nt: TGTGCCAGCTCACTCGCGAGGAACTCCTACGAGCAGTACTTC

v_gene: TRBV9
j_gene: TRBJ2-2
d_gene: -
abundance: -
CDR3aa: CASSVVVGNTGELFF
CDR3nt: TGTGCCAGCAGCGTAGTGGTGGGGAACACCGGGGAGCTGTTTTTT

v_gene: TRBV7-9
j_gene: TRBJ1-2
d_gene: -
abundance: -
CDR3aa: CASSLGVNYGYTF
CDR3nt: TGTGCCAGCAGCTTAGGAGTAAACTATGGCTACACCTTC

v_gene: TRBV6-5
j_gene: TRBJ2-3
d_gene: -
abundance: -
CDR3aa: CASSYETKPTDTQYF
CDR3nt: TGTGCCAGCAGTTACGAGACCAAACCCACAGATACGCAGTATTTT

v_gene: TRBV4-3
j_gene: TRBJ2-6
d_gene: -
abundance: -
CDR3aa: CASSQDVPGTGANVLTF
CDR3nt: TGCGCCAGCAGCCAAGACGTTCCGGGTACTGGGGCCAACGTCCTGACTTTC

v_gene: TRBV30
j_gene: TRBJ2-3
d_gene: -
abundance: -
CDR3aa: CAWSHGGPTAGTDTQYF
CDR3nt: TGTGCCTGGAGCCATGGAGGGCCAACGGCGGGCACAGATACGCAGTATTTT

v_gene: TRBV11-2
j_gene: TRBJ2-5
d_gene: -
abundance: few
CDR3aa: CASSLGLGGGPETQYF
CDR3nt: TGTGCCAGCAGCTTAGGTCTAGGAGGAGGTCCGGAGACCCAGTACTTC

v_gene: TRBV28
j_gene: TRBJ2-5
d_gene: TRBD1
abundance: -
CDR3aa: CASSLRQGVQETQYF
CDR3nt: TGTGCCAGCAGTTTGCGTCAGGGGGTGCAAGAGACCCAGTACTTC